This TCR beta chain was identified in a study of shared clonotypes between healthy human individuals. Assay: immunoSEQ multiplex PCR; the TCRdb copy retains only in-frame clones and omits some. The data contain about 120,000 clones, more than 65% of them singletons. Those who donated were healthy HIV-negative adults, with no recent acute infections or vaccinations reported. The CDR3 extends over 15 amino acids. Trimming cost V 3 bases and J 2 bases; bases outside gene matches: 4. Germline V gene sequence: CDR1 SEHNR, CDR2 FQNEAQ (reference sequence). In the case of this clone: Since a far larger clone is one base different, this is likely a read error.

The V call is TRBV7-9, the J call TRBJ1-5; 7 bases agree with TRBD1. Sequencing was performed on memory CD8+ T cells sorted from blood. The sample's subset: CD45RO+ cells pooled with CCR7-negative TemRA cells. This receptor was identified in a woman aged 30 to 39 in good health. The chain's CDR3 is CASSFTGAGNQPQHF. The CDR3 nucleotides read TGTGCCAGCAGCTTCACAGGGGCCGGCAATCAGCCCCAGCATTTT.